The 19 T cell receptor beta chains listed next were all sequenced from one sample in a study of T cell changes during pregnancy in multiple sclerosis. Libraries were prepared by immunoSEQ multiplex PCR; TCRdb keeps only in-frame clonotypes and omits some of them. The sample includes around 40,000 clones, 70% to 90% seen only once; the top ten take about 0.6%. Sequencing was performed on CD4+ T cells from peripheral blood mononuclear cells, taken before pregnancy. These receptors were collected from a female donor with multiple sclerosis, enrolled in a pregnancy study.

This chain joins TRBV2 and TRBJ2-1; 10 bases are a match to TRBD2. CDR1 is SNHLY and CDR2 is FYNNEI in the germline V gene. This CDR3 is built from 15 residues. The junction had 9 bases not matched to a gene; V was cut back by 6 bases and J by 7 bases. The CDR3 sequence: CASRPLAGGGNEQFF. Here the CDR3 DNA reads TGTGCCAGCAGGCCTTTAGCGGGGGGAGGGAATGAGCAGTTCTTC. Using reference TRBV2 and TRBJ2-1 for the parts outside the CDR3, the full variable domain is EPEVTQTPSHQVTQMGQEVILRCVPISNHLYFYWYRQILGQKVEFLVSFYNNEISEKSEIFDDQFSVERPDGSNFTLKIRSTKLEDSAMYFCASRPLAGGGNEQFFGPGTRLTVL.

In DNA form, the CDR3 reads TGCGCCAGCAGCTTGGCAGTCTCGGGAATGAACACTGAAGCTTTCTTT. It yields the protein CASSLAVSGMNTEAFF. This chain uses TRBV5-1 with TRBJ1-1; D unclear. Germline assignment: CDR1 SGHRS and CDR2 YFSETQ. Trimming pared 0 bases from V and 0 bases from J, leaving 12 bases between. The CDR3 covers 16 residues.

CDR3 sequence reads: CASSSYRAGNQPQHF. As DNA, the CDR3 is TGCGCCAGCAGCTCGTACAGGGCTGGCAATCAGCCCCAGCATTTT. The chain couples TRBV10-2 to TRBJ1-5, with a weak D call TRBD1 (6 bases). Germline loops: CDR1 WSHSY, CDR2 SAAADI. V was trimmed by 6 bases and J by 2 bases, leaving 14 bases between them. This CDR3 region has 15 residues.

The J gene is TRBJ2-1, the V gene TRBV7-9; D perhaps matches TRBD2 (6 bases). CDR1 is SEHNR and CDR2 is FQNEAQ in the germline V gene (reference sequence). The length of the CDR3 is 14 residues. Trimming took off 10 bases at V and 4 bases at J, with 17 bases between the two ends. CDR3 in DNA: TGTGCCAACCCGACGGGGGACTCATACAATGAGCAGTTCTTC. This sequence encodes CANPTGDSYNEQFF.

The V and J genes are TRBV4-1 and TRBJ1-1, with D maybe TRBD1 (5 bases). CDR1 is MGHRA, CDR2 YSYEKL, per germline. The CDR3 runs to 15 residues. V was cut by 1 base and J by 6 bases, with 15 bases left in between. The CDR3 DNA reads TGCGCCAGCAGCCAAGGTCCTGGTGGGGGGGCTGAAGCTTTCTTT. Protein: CASSQGPGGGAEAFF.

The CDR3: CASSRGGRDSPLHF. In DNA form, the CDR3 reads TGTGCCAGTAGTCGGGGGGGGCGCGATTCACCCCTCCACTTT. The chain employs TRBV19 and TRBJ1-6, with D perhaps matching TRBD1 (6 bases). In germline, CDR1 is LNHDA, CDR2 SQIVND (reference sequence). Trimming left V 5 bases short and J 8 bases short, with 13 bases between. CDR3 length: 14 residues.

The chain is built from TRBV10-3 and TRBJ1-5; TRBD1 matches 11 bases. Per the germline V gene, CDR1 is ENHRY and CDR2 is SYGVKD. This CDR3 comprises 16 residues. The trim removed 1 base at V and 5 bases at J, leaving 4 bases unmatched. The CDR3 is CAISEFGQGADQPQHF. CDR3 DNA: TGTGCCATCAGTGAGTTCGGACAGGGGGCGGATCAGCCCCAGCATTTT.

This clone appeared once. The gene calls are TRBV7-3 and TRBJ1-1, with 12 bases identical to TRBD1. This CDR3 has 15 residues. The ends lost 4 bases at V and 6 bases at J; junction bases unmatched: 6. Germline V lookup: CDR1 SGHTA, CDR2 FQGTGA. The CDR3 spells CASSSGTGGDAEAFF. For the CDR3, the DNA is TGTGCCAGCAGCTCCGGGACAGGGGGCGACGCTGAAGCTTTCTTT.

This clone occurred once. The V and J genes are TRBV11-2 and TRBJ2-2; 7 nucleotides agree with TRBD1. From germline, CDR1 is SGHAT and CDR2 FQNNGV. CDR3 size: 15 residues. Unmatched junction bases numbered 6, after V lost 4 bases and J lost 4 bases. CDR3 in DNA: TGTGCCAGCAGCTCCGGTGGGACAGCCACCGGGGAGCTGTTTTTT. This encodes CASSSGGTATGELFF. The full variable domain, in which reference TRBV11-2 and TRBJ2-2 provide the parts outside the CDR3, is EAGVAQSPRYKIIEKRQSVAFWCNPISGHATLYWYQQILGQGPKLLIQFQNNGVVDDSQLPKDRFSAERLKGVDSTLKIQPAKLEDSAVYLCASSSGGTATGELFFGEGSRLTVL.

The V and J genes are TRBV5-1 and TRBJ2-1; D is undetermined. Germline CDR1 SGHRS, CDR2 YFSETQ. Trimming cost V 0 bases and J 4 bases, with 5 bases left between them. The CDR3 is 13 residues long. The CDR3 coding sequence is TGCGCCAGCAGCTTGGGCCTATACAATGAGCAGTTCTTC. This gives the protein CASSLGLYNEQFF.

V and J are TRBV4-2 and TRBJ1-3; 10 bases line up with TRBD1. Per germline, CDR1 LGHNA and CDR2 YNFKEQ. J was trimmed by 0 bases and V by 0 bases; bases with no gene match: 2. The CDR3 length is 17 residues. The CDR3 is CASSQDGTGASGNTIYF. The CDR3 bases are TGTGCCAGCAGCCAAGACGGGACAGGGGCCTCTGGAAACACCATATATTTT.

This clone has a single count. The J gene is TRBJ2-7, the V gene TRBV4-2; D possibly corresponds to TRBD1 (6 bases). The CDR3 is 14 residues long. The germline gives CDR1 LGHNA, CDR2 YNFKEQ. The ends were cut back, 4 bases at V and 5 bases at J, with 15 bases in the middle. The CDR3 bases are TGTGCCAGCAGCCCAAGGGGGTCTTTCAACGAGCAGTACTTC. Translating it yields CASSPRGSFNEQYF.

This clone has only one observation. V and J are TRBV7-6 and TRBJ2-7, with D perhaps matching TRBD2 (5 bases). Germline CDR1 is SGHVS and CDR2 is FNYEAQ. V was trimmed by 1 base and J by 3 bases, leaving 10 bases between them. CDR3 length: 14 amino acids. The CDR3 sequence is CASSLGPGGYEQYF. CDR3 sequence (DNA): TGTGCCAGCAGCTTAGGTCCAGGAGGCTACGAGCAGTACTTC.

The CDR3 loop is CASSPPGTRDTGELFF. For the CDR3, the DNA is TGTGCCAGCAGTCCCCCAGGGACTAGAGACACCGGGGAGCTGTTTTTT. The rearrangement links TRBV6-6 to TRBJ2-2, with 8 positions matching TRBD2. The CDR3 runs 16 residues. J was trimmed by 3 bases and V by 5 bases; bases with no gene match: 8. The germline V gene has CDR1 MNHNY and CDR2 SVGAGI (reference sequence).

The rearrangement joins TRBV5-1 to TRBJ2-2; tentatively, D is TRBD2 (6 bases). This CDR3 contains 16 residues. Germline lookup yields CDR1 SGHRS and CDR2 YFSETQ. The V end lost 5 bases, the J end lost 5 bases, and 19 bases lay between the germline ends. Here the CDR3 DNA reads TGCGCCAGCAGTAACCCCGGCGGGGTCGGGACCGGGGAGCTGTTTTTT. Protein sequence: CASSNPGGVGTGELFF.

The chain has TRBV6-5 and TRBJ1-4; D perhaps matches TRBD1 (5 bases). Germline CDR1 reads MNHEY; CDR2 reads SVGAGI. The CDR3 loop spans 15 amino acids. V lost 2 bases and J 4 bases, leaving 11 bases between the germline ends. The CDR3 sequence is CASSYGTGGNEKLFF. CDR3 coding DNA: TGTGCCAGCAGTTACGGAACGGGGGGTAATGAAAAACTGTTTTTT.

This clone was found a few times. The CDR3 loop reads CASTGTSGGRYNEQFF. The CDR3 region has the DNA TGCGCCAGCACCGGGACTAGCGGGGGCCGCTACAATGAGCAGTTCTTC. The chain employs TRBV10-2 and TRBJ2-1; 14 bases fit TRBD2. V lost 7 bases to trimming and J lost 3 bases; unmatched junction nucleotides: 5. Germline CDR1 WSHSY, CDR2 SAAADI. There are 16 residues in the CDR3.

The CDR3 DNA reads as TGCAGTGCCATGAGGATAGCGCCTTTCTTT. As protein: CSAMRIAPFF. The J gene is TRBJ1-1, the V gene TRBV20-1; no clear D gene. This CDR3 is 10 amino acids long. V shed 6 bases and J shed 12 bases, with 14 bases lying between them. Germline lookup yields CDR1 DFQATT and CDR2 SNEGSKA (reference sequence).

The chain employs TRBV5-1 and TRBJ1-2; D remains unclear. V was shortened by 2 bases and J by 2 bases, with 13 bases between the two germline ends. This CDR3 region has 15 residues. The germline V gene has CDR1 SGHRS and CDR2 YFSETQ. Here the CDR3 reads CASSLLPGVNYGYTF. In DNA form, the CDR3 reads TGCGCCAGCAGCTTACTGCCGGGTGTAAACTATGGCTACACCTTC.